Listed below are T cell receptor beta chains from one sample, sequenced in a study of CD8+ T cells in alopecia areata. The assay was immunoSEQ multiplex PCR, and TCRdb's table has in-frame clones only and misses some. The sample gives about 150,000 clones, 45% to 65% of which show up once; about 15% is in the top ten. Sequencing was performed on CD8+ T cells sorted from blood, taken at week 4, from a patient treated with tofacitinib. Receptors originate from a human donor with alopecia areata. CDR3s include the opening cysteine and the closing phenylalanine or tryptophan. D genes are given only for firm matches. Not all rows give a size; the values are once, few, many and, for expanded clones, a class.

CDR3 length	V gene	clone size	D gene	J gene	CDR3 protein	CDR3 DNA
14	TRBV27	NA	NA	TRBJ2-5	CASMDSGLQETQYF	TGTGCCAGCATGGATAGCGGCCTCCAAGAGACCCAGTACTTC
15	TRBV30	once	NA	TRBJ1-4	CAWSPGFATNEKLFF	TGTGCCTGGAGTCCGGGGTTCGCAACTAATGAAAAACTGTTTTTT
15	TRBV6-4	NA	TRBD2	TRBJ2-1	CASSDGLAGGNEQFF	TGTGCCAGCAGTGACGGACTAGCGGGGGGCAATGAGCAGTTCTTC
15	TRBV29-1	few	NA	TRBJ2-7	CSVKGEGQDPYEQYF	TGCAGCGTTAAGGGGGAGGGACAGGATCCCTACGAGCAGTACTTC
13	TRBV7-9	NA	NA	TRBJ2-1	CAGLGVFDNEQFF	TGTGCCGGGTTAGGGGTTTTCGACAATGAGCAGTTCTTC
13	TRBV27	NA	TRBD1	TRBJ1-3	CASGQVAGNTIYF	TGTGCCAGCGGACAGGTTGCCGGAAACACCATATATTTT
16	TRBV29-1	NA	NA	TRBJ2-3	CSVEDPSWTLTDTQYF	TGCAGCGTTGAAGATCCCTCATGGACATTGACAGATACGCAGTATTTT
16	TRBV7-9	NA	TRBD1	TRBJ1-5	CASSWTGGPNNQPQHF	TGTGCCAGCAGCTGGACAGGGGGCCCCAACAATCAGCCCCAGCATTTT
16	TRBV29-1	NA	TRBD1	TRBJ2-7	CSVEDLNNRGTYEQYF	TGCAGCGTTGAAGATCTTAATAACAGGGGCACCTACGAGCAGTACTTC
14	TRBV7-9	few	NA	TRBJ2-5	CASSLRVPQETQYF	TGTGCCAGCAGCTTAAGGGTCCCACAAGAGACCCAGTACTTC
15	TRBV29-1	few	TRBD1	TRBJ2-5	CSVDSARGRGETQYF	TGCAGCGTTGACTCGGCCAGGGGGCGCGGGGAGACCCAGTACTTC
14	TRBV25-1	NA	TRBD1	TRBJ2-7	CASAEGDRAYEQYF	TGTGCCAGCGCAGAGGGGGACAGGGCCTACGAGCAGTACTTC
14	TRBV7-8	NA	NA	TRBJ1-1	CASSFGQMNTEAFF	TGTGCCAGCAGCTTCGGACAGATGAACACTGAAGCTTTCTTT
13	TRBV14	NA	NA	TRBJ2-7	CASSPGRLSEQYF	TGTGCCAGCAGCCCCGGGCGCCTATCCGAGCAGTACTTC
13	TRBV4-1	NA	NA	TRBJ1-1	CASSQGPGTEAFF	TGCGCCAGCAGCCAAGGACCGGGAACTGAAGCTTTCTTT
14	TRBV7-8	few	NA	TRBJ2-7	CASSPGAGSYEQYF	TGTGCCAGCAGCCCCGGGGCAGGCTCCTACGAGCAGTACTTC
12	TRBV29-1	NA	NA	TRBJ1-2	CSVVSALGGYTF	TGCAGCGTTGTATCAGCCTTGGGGGGCTACACCTTC
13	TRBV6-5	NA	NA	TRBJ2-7	CASSYYPGAEQYF	TGTGCCAGCAGTTACTACCCAGGGGCCGAGCAGTACTTC
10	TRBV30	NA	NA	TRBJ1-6	CAWSVGPLHF	TGTGCCTGGAGTGTCGGACCCCTCCACTTT
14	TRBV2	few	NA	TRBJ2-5	CASSEWPGLETQYF	TGTGCCAGCAGTGAATGGCCCGGGTTGGAGACCCAGTACTTC
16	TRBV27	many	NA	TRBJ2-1	CASRPKWQGPINEQFF	TGTGCCAGCAGACCTAAATGGCAGGGGCCCATCAATGAGCAGTTCTTC
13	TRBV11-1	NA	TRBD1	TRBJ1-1	CASSWDRGTEAFF	TGTGCCAGCAGCTGGGACAGGGGAACTGAAGCTTTCTTT